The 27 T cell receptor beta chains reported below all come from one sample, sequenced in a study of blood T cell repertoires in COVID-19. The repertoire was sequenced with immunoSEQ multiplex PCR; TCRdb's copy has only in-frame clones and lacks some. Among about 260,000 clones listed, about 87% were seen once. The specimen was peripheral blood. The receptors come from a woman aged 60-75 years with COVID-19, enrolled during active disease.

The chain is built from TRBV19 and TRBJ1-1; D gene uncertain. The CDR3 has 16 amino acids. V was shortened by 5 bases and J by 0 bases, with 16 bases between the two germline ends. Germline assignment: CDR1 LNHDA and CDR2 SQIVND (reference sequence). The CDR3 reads CASSPVARQMNTEAFF. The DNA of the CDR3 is TGTGCCAGTAGTCCCGTAGCGAGGCAAATGAACACTGAAGCTTTCTTT.

The CDR3 region has the DNA TGTGCCAGCAGTACTAGCGGGGGTTACAATGAGCAGTTCTTC. Translating gives CASSTSGGYNEQFF. The J gene is TRBJ2-1, the V gene TRBV7-2, with 11 bases lining up with TRBD2. CDR1 is SGHTA and CDR2 is FQGNSA in the germline V gene. The V gene end was trimmed by 6 bases and the J gene end by 4 bases; junction bases not matched to a gene: 2. CDR3 length: 14 amino acids. Full variable domain (rest looked up from reference TRBV7-2 and TRBJ2-1): GAGVSQSPSNKVTEKGKDVELRCDPISGHTALYWYRQSLGQGLEFLIYFQGNSAPDKSGLPSDRFSAERTGGSVSTLTIQRTQQEDSAVYLCASSTSGGYNEQFFGPGTRLTVL.

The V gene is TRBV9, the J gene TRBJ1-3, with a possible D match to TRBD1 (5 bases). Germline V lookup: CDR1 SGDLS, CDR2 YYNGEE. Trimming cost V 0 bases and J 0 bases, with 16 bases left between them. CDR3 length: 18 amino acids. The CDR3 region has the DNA TGTGCCAGCAGCGTAGTAATAAGGACAATTAGCTCTGGAAACACCATATATTTT. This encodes CASSVVIRTISSGNTIYF.

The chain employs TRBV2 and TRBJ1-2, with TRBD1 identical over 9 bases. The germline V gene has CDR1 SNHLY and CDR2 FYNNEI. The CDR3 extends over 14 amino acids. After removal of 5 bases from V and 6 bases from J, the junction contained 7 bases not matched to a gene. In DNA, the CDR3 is TGTGCCAGCAGTTATGACAGGGGGGTAAATGGCTACACCTTC. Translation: CASSYDRGVNGYTF.

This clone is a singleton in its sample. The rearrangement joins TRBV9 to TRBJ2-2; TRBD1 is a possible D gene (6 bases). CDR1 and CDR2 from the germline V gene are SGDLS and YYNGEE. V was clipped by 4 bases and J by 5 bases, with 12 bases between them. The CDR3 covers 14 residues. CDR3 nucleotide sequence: TGTGCCAGCAGCAAAATACAGGGTACCGGGGAGCTGTTTTTT. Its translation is CASSKIQGTGELFF.

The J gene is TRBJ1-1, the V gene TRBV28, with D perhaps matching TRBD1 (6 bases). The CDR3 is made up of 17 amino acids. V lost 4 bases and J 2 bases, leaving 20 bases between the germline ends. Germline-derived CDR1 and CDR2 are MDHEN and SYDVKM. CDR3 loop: CASSSQGWGQANTEAFF. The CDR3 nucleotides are TGTGCCAGCAGTTCCCAGGGGTGGGGCCAAGCCAACACTGAAGCTTTCTTT.

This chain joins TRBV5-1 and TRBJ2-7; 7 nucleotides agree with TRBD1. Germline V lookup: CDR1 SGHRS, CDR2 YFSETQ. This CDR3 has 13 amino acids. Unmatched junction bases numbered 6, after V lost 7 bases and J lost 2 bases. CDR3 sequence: CASPTGAPYEQYF. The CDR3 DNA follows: TGCGCCAGCCCTACAGGGGCGCCCTACGAGCAGTACTTC.

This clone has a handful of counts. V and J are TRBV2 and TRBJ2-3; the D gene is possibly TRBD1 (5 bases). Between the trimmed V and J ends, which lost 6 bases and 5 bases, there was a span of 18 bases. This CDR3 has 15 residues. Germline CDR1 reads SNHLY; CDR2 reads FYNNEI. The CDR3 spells CASRHGRDKRDTQYF. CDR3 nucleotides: TGTGCCAGCAGGCACGGCAGGGATAAAAGAGATACGCAGTATTTT.

The CDR3 sequence: CASSLSQRRRNTEAFF. The CDR3 DNA reads as TGTGCCAGCTCACTCTCCCAGCGGAGGCGGAACACTGAAGCTTTCTTT. The chain combines TRBV18 with TRBJ1-1, with unresolved D. The V gene lost 4 bases and the J gene lost 1 base, with 16 bases spanning the gap. The CDR3 runs to 16 residues. Germline CDR1 reads KGHSH; CDR2 reads LQKENI.

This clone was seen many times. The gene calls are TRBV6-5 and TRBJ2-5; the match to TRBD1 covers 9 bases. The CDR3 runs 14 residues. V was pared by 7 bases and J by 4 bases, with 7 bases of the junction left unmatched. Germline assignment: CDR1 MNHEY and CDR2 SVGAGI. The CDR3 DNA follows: TGTGCCAGCACATGGGGACAGGGTGTAGAGACCCAGTACTTC. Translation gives CASTWGQGVETQYF.

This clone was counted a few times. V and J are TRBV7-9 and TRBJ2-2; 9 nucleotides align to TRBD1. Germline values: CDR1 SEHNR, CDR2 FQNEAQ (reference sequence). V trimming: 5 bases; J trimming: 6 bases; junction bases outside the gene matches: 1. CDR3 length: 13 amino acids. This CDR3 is CASSRTGAGELFF. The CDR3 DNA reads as TGTGCCAGCAGCCGGACAGGGGCCGGGGAGCTGTTTTTT.

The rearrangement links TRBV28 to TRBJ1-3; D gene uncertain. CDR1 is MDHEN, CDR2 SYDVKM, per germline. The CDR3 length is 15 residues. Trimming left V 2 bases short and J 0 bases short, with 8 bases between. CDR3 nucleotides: TGTGCCAGCAGTTTACGCGGCCCCTCTGGAAACACCATATATTTT. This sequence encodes CASSLRGPSGNTIYF.

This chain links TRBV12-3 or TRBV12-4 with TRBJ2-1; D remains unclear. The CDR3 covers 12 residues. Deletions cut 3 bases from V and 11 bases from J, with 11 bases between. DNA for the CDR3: TGTGCCAGCAGTTTTTTCTCTGGGCAGCAGTTCTTC. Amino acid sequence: CASSFFSGQQFF.

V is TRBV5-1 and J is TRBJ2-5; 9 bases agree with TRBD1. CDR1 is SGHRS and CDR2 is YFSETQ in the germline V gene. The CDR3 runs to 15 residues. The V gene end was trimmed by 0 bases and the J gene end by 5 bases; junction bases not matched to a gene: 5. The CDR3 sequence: CASSLDRGQPETQYF. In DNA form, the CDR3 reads TGCGCCAGCAGCTTGGACAGGGGGCAACCCGAGACCCAGTACTTC.

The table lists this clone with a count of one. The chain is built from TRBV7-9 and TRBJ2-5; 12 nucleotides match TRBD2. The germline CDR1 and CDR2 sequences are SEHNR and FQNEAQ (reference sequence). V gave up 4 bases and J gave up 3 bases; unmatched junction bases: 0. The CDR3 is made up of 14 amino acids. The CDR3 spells CASSWTSGEETQYF. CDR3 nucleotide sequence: TGTGCCAGCAGCTGGACTAGCGGGGAAGAGACCCAGTACTTC.

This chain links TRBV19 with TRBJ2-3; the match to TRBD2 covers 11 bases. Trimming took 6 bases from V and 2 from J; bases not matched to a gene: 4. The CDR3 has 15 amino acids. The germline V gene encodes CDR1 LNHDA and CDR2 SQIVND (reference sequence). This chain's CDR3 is CASSVAGGPTDTQYF. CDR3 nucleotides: TGTGCCAGTAGCGTAGCGGGAGGGCCCACAGATACGCAGTATTTT.

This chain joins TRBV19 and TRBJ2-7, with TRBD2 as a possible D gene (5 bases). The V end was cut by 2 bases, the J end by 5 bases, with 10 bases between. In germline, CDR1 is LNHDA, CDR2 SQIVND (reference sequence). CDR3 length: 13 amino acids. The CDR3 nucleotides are TGTGCCAGTAGTATACTCGGGGTCCACGAGCAGTACTTC. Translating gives CASSILGVHEQYF.

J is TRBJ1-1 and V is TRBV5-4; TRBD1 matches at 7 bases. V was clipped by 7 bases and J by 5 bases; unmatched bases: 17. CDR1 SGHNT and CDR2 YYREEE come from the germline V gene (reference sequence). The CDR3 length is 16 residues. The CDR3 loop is CASAGGRGNRFTEAFF. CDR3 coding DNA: TGTGCCAGCGCGGGGGGCAGGGGGAACAGGTTTACTGAAGCTTTCTTT. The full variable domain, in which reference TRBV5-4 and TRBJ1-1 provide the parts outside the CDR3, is ETGVTQSPTHLIKTRGQQVTLRCSSQSGHNTVSWYQQALGQGPQFIFQYYREEENGRGNFPPRFSGLQFPNYSSELNVNALELDDSALYLCASAGGRGNRFTEAFFGQGTRLTVV.

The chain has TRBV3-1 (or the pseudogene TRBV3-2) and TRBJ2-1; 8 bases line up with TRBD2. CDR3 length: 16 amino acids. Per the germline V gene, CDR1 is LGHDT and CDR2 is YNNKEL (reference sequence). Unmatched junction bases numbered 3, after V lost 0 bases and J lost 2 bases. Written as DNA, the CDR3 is TGTGCCAGCAGCCAAGATGGCGGGGGGACCTACAATGAGCAGTTCTTC. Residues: CASSQDGGGTYNEQFF.

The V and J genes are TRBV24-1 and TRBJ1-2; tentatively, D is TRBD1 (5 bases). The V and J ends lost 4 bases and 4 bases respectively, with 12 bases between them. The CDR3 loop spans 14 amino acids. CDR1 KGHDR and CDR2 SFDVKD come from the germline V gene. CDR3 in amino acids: CATSERGRPYGYTF. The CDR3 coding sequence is TGTGCCACCAGTGAAAGGGGAAGACCCTATGGCTACACCTTC.

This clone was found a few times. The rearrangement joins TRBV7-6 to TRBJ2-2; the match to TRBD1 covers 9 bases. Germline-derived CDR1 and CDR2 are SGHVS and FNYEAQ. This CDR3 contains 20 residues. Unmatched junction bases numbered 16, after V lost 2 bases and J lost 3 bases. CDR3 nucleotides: TGTGCCAGCAGCTTAAAGGCCCCGGGACAGGGTAAGGGGGACACCGGGGAGCTGTTTTTT. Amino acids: CASSLKAPGQGKGDTGELFF.

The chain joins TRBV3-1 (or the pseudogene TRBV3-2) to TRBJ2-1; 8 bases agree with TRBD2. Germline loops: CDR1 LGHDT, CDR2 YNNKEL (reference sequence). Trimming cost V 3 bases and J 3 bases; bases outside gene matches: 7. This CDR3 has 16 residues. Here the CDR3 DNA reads TGTGCCAGCAGCCAGTCCGGGAGGGCCCTCTACAATGAGCAGTTCTTC. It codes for CASSQSGRALYNEQFF.

CDR3 in DNA: TGTGCCAGCAGCTCCCCCCGGGACAGGGGAAATACGCAGTATTTT. Its translation is CASSSPRDRGNTQYF. This chain joins TRBV7-6 and TRBJ2-3; 10 bases align to TRBD1. CDR3 length: 15 residues. With 4 bases clipped from V and 7 bases from J, the junction kept 8 bases outside the gene matches. CDR1 and CDR2 from the germline V gene are SGHVS and FNYEAQ. Complete variable domain (other parts from reference TRBV7-6 and TRBJ2-3): GAGVSQSPRYKVTKRGQDVALRCDPISGHVSLYWYRQALGQGPEFLTYFNYEAQQDKSGLPNDRFSAERPEGSISTLTIQRTEQRDSAMYRCASSSPRDRGNTQYFGPGTRLTVL.

The CDR3 coding sequence is TGTGCCAGCAGCTTAGTGGCCAGGGAGGGAGCTTTCTTT. It translates to CASSLVAREGAFF. The rearrangement links TRBV7-2 to TRBJ1-1; a weak D match, TRBD1 (5 bases). Per germline, CDR1 SGHTA and CDR2 FQGNSA. With 1 base removed from V and 10 bases from J, the gap between germline ends came to 13 bases. The CDR3 consists of 13 residues.

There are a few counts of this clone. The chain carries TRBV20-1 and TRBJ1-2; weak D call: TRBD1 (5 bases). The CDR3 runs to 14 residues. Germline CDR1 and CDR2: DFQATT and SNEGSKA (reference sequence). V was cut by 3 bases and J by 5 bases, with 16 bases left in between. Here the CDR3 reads CSASSRGSSYGYTF. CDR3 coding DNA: TGCAGTGCTAGTAGTCGGGGGTCTTCTTATGGCTACACCTTC.

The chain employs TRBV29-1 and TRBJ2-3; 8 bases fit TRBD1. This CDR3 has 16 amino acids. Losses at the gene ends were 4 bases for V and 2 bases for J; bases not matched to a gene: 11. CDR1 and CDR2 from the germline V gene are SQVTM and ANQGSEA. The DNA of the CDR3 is TGCAGCGTTGTGAAGGGGGCAGGGGGCATCACAGATACGCAGTATTTT. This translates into CSVVKGAGGITDTQYF.

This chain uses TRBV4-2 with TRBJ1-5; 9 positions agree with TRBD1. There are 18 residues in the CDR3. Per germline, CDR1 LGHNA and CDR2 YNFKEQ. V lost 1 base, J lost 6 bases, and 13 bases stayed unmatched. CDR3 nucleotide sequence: TGTGCCAGCAGCCAAGTCACAGGGGGCGCCCCGGGGGGTCAGCCCCAGCATTTT. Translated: CASSQVTGGAPGGQPQHF.